This TCR beta chain appears in the sequencing data of a study of response to subunit inactivated influenza vaccine. TCRdb processed the RT-PCR reads anew with MiXCR; each CDR3 protein has one entry. The profile covers hundreds of thousands of distinct CDR3 sequences, with roughly 12% appearing a single time and 10% to 13% taken by the ten largest. Germline CDR1 and CDR2: SGHAT and FQDESV (reference sequence). This CDR3 has 20 residues. Trimming removed 5 bases from V and 7 bases from J, with 30 bases in between. The sequence was obtained from a man over 45 who received an inactivated influenza vaccine. The J gene is TRBJ1-6, the V gene TRBV11-1, with D perhaps matching TRBD1 (6 bases). Here the sequenced sample was PBMCs from blood, taken on the day of vaccination. CDR3 in DNA: TGTGCCAGCAGCCCGCAGAAATTAACAGGGTTTTATGGTATCAATTCACCCCTCCACTTT. This encodes CASSPQKLTGFYGINSPLHF.